This T cell receptor (beta chain) originates from a study of blood T cell repertoires in COVID-19. Study background: Specimens from acute and convalescent COVID-19 originated in the United States, Italy and Spain. From T cells, B-cell-depleted T cells, or PBMCs came the material, which was cDNA or gDNA.

In germline, CDR1 is GTSNPN, CDR2 SVGIG (reference sequence). Trimming removed 7 bases from V and 2 bases from J, with 15 bases in between. The CDR3 covers 15 residues. Authors' data handling: Counts of nucleated cells, estimated from reference gene primer amplification, were obtained. This table comes from immunoSEQ multiplex PCR, and its TCRdb copy is limited to in-frame clones, with some not included. Clone size and V and J calls were adopted from that table, with D and trimming inferred from the DNA. The data hold about 51,000 clones, with 85% to 95% observed a single time. The gene calls are TRBV30 and TRBJ2-6, with D perhaps matching TRBD2 (6 bases). This clonotype was sampled from a man in his forties or fifties with acute or convalescent COVID-19. Source material: peripheral blood. The CDR3 region is CASKWEVAGANVLTF. The DNA of the CDR3 is TGTGCCTCTAAATGGGAGGTAGCTGGGGCCAACGTCCTGACTTTC.